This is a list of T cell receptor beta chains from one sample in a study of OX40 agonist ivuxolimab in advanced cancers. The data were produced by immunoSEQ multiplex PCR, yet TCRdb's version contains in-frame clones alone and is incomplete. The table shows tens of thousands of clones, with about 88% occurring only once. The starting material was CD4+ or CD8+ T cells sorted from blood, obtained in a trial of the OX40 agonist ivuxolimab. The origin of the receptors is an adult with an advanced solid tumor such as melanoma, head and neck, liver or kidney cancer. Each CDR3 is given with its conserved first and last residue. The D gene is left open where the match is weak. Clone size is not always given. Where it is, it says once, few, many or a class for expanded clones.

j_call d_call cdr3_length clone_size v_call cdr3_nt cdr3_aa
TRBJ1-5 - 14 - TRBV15 TGTGCCACCAGCAACCGGGAAGGAGGTCAGCCCCAGCATTTT CATSNREGGQPQHF
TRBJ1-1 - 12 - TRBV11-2 TGTGCCAGCAGCTTCGGCGGGGATGAAGCTTTCTTT CASSFGGDEAFF
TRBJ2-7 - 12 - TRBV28 TGTGCCAGCAGTTTAGGATTCTACGAGCAGTACTTC CASSLGFYEQYF
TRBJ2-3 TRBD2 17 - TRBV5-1 TGCGCCAGCAGCTTTCCCCTAGCGGAAGCATCCACAGATACGCAGTATTTT CASSFPLAEASTDTQYF
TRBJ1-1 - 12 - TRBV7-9 TGTGCCAGCAGCCCAAACGGTCTGGAAGCTTTCTTT CASSPNGLEAFF
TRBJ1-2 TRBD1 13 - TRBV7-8 TGTGCCAGCAGCCCAGGGGGCGGCTATGGCTACACCTTC CASSPGGGYGYTF
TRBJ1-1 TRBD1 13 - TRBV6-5 TGTGCCAGCAGTTCCCCGACAGGGGGCAGAGCTTTCTTT CASSSPTGGRAFF
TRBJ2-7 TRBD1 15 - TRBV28 TGTGCCAGCAGGTCCGGGACAGGGTGGTCGGGCGAGCAGTACTTC CASRSGTGWSGEQYF
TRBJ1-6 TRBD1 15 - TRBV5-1 TGCGCCAGCAGTGACGGGACAGGGGGCTATTCACCCCTCCACTTT CASSDGTGGYSPLHF
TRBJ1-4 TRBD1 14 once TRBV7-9 TGTGCCATCGGACAGGGGCCATCCGGGGAGAAACTGTTTTTT CAIGQGPSGEKLFF
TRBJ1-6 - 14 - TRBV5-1 TGCGCCAGCAGCTTGACGTTCGGGGATTCACCCCTCCACTTT CASSLTFGDSPLHF
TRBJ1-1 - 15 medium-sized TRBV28 TGTGCCAGCAGTTTGACGGGGAAGTTTAATAGTGAAGCTTTCTTT CASSLTGKFNSEAFF
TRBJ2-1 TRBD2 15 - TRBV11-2 TGTGCCAGCAGCTTGACTAGCGGGACCCAGAATGAGCAGTTCTTC CASSLTSGTQNEQFF
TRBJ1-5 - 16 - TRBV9 TGTGCCAGCAGCCTAGGGTCCTCCAACGAGGGTCAGCCCCAGCATTTT CASSLGSSNEGQPQHF
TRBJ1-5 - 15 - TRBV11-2 TGTGCCAGCACTCTTGGGGGATCGGGCAATCAGCCCCAGCATTTT CASTLGGSGNQPQHF
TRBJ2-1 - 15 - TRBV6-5 TGTGCCAGCAGTCGGAGCTGGGGGCGGGGCAATGAGCAGTTCTTC CASSRSWGRGNEQFF